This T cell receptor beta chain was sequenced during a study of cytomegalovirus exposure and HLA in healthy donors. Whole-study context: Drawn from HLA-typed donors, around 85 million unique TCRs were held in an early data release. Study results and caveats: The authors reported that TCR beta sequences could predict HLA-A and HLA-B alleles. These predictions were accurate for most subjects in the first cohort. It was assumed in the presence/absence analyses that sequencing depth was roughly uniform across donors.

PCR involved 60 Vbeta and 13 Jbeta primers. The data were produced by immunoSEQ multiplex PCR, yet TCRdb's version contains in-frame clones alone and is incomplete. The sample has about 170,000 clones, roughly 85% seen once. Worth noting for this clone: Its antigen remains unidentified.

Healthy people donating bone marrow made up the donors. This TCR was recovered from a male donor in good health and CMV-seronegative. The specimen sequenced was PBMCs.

The CDR3 sequence is CSVRQGSTEAFF. The CDR3 DNA is TGCAGCGTTCGACAGGGCAGCACTGAAGCTTTCTTT. The chain combines TRBV29-1 with TRBJ1-1; 7 nucleotides line up with TRBD1. Germline CDR1 is SQVTM and CDR2 is ANQGSEA. J gave up 4 bases and V 5 bases, and 4 bases lay outside the gene matches. The CDR3 is made up of 12 amino acids.